This TCR beta chain was profiled in a study of blood T cell repertoires in COVID-19. For the study at large: Nucleic acid was either cDNA or gDNA, and it came from T cells, B-cell-depleted T cells, or PBMCs.

Using immunoSEQ multiplex PCR, the repertoire was profiled, and TCRdb retains in-frame clones only, with some absent. The data hold roughly 200,000 clones, with about 86% observed a single time. The germline gives CDR1 SNHLY, CDR2 FYNNEI. V was pared by 0 bases and J by 3 bases, with 6 bases of the junction left unmatched. This CDR3 is built from 16 residues. This sequence joins TRBV2 and TRBJ1-2; 8 bases are a match to TRBD1. This TCR was sampled from a man in his fifties or sixties who had recovered from COVID-19. Input material: peripheral blood. The CDR3: CASSEAQGAIYYGYTF. As DNA, the CDR3 is TGTGCCAGCAGTGAAGCCCAGGGGGCCATCTACTATGGCTACACCTTC.